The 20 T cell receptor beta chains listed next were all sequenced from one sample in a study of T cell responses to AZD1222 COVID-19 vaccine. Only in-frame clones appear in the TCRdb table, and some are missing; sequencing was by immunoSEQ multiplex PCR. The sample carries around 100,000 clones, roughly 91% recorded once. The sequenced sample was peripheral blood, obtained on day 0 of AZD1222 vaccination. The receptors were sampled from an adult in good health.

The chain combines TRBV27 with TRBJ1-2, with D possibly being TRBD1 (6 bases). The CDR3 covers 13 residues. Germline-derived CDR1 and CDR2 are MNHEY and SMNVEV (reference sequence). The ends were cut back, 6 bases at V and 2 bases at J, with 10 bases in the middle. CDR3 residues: CASSRTGNYGYTF. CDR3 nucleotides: TGTGCCAGCAGCCGTACAGGGAACTATGGCTACACCTTC.

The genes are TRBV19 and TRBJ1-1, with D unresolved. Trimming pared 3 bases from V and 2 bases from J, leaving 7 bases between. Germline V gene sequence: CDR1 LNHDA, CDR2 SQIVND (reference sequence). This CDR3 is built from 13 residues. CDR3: CASSINGNTEAFF. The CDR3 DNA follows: TGTGCCAGTAGTATCAACGGAAACACTGAAGCTTTCTTT.

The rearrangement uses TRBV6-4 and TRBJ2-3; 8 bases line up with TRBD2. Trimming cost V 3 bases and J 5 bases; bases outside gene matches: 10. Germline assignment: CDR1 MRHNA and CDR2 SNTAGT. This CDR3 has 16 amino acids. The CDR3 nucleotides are TGTGCCAGCAGTGATTCTTCGCGGGAGGTGAGAGATACGCAGTATTTT. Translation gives CASSDSSREVRDTQYF.

The CDR3 bases are TGTGCCTGGAAAATAAGTGGACAGGGGGCCTACGAGCAGTACTTC. Translation gives CAWKISGQGAYEQYF. This sequence joins TRBV30 and TRBJ2-7; TRBD1 agrees at 10 bases. V trimming: 4 bases; J trimming: 2 bases; junction bases outside the gene matches: 8. Germline V gene data show CDR1 as GTSNPN and CDR2 as SVGIG (reference sequence). The CDR3 contains 15 residues.

Written as DNA, the CDR3 is TGTGCCAGCAGCCAGGGGGACAGGGGAGAATACGAGCAGTACTTC. It codes for CASSQGDRGEYEQYF. The J gene is TRBJ2-7, the V gene TRBV28, with 10 bases that match TRBD1. The CDR3 is 15 amino acids. V was clipped by 6 bases and J by 4 bases; unmatched bases: 9. Germline V gene lookup returns CDR1 MDHEN and CDR2 SYDVKM.

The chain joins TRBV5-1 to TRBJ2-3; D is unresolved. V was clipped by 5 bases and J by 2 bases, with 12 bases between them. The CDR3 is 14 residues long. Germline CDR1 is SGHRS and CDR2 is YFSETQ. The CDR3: CASSDKGPTDTQYF. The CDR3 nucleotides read TGCGCCAGCAGTGATAAGGGCCCCACAGATACGCAGTATTTT.

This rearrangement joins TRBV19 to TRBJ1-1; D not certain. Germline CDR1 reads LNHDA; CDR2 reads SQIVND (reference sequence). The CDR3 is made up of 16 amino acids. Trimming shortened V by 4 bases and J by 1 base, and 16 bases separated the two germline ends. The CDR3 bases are TGTGCCAGTAGTAAGGCAATTAAAGCAGGGAACACTGAAGCTTTCTTT. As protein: CASSKAIKAGNTEAFF.

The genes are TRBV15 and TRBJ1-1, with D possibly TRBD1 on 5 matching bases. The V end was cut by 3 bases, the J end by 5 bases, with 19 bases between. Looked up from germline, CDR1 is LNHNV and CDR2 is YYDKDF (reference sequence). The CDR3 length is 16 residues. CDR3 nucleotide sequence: TGTGCCACCAGCAGCCGACAGCGGGGTCTCAGTACTGAAGCTTTCTTT. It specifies CATSSRQRGLSTEAFF.

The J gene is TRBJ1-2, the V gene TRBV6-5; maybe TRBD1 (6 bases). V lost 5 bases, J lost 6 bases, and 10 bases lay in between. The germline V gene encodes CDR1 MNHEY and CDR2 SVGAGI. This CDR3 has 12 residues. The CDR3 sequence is CASSQGRDGYTF. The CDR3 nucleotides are TGTGCCAGCAGTCAGGGGAGGGATGGCTACACCTTC.

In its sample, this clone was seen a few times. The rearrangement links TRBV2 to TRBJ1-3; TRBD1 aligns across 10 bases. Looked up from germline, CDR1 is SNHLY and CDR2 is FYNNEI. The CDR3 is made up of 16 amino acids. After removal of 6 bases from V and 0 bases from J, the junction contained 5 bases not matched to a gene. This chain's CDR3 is CASRRQGANSGNTIYF. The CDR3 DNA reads TGTGCCAGCAGAAGACAGGGGGCCAACTCTGGAAACACCATATATTTT.

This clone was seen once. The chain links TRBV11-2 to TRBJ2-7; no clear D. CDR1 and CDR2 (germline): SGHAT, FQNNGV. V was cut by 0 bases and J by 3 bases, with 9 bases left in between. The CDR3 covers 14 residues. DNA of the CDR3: TGTGCCAGCAGCTTAGATCGTAGGGTCTACGAGCAGTACTTC. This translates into CASSLDRRVYEQYF.

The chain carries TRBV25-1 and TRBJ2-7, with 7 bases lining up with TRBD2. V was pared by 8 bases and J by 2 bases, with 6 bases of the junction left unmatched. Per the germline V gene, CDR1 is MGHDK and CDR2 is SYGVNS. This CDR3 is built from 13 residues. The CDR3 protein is CASGRGYPYEQYF. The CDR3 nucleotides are TGTGCCAGCGGGCGGGGGTACCCCTACGAGCAGTACTTC.

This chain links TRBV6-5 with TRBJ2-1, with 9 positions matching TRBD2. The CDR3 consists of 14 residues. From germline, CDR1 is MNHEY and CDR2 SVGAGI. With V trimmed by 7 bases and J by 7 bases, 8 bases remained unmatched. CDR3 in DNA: TGTGCCAGCAAGGTGAACCTAGCGGGAAATGAGCAGTTCTTC. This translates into CASKVNLAGNEQFF.

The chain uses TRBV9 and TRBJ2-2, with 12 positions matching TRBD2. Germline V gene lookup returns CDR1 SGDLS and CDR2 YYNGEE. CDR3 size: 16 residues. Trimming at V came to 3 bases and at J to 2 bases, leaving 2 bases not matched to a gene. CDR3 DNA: TGTGCCAGCAGCGGGACTAGCGGGATAAACACCGGGGAGCTGTTTTTT. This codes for CASSGTSGINTGELFF. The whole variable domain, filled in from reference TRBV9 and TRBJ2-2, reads DSGVTQTPKHLITATGQRVTLRCSPRSGDLSVYWYQQSLDQGLQFLIQYYNGEERAKGNILERFSAQQFPDLHSELNLSSLELGDSALYFCASSGTSGINTGELFFGEGSRLTVL.

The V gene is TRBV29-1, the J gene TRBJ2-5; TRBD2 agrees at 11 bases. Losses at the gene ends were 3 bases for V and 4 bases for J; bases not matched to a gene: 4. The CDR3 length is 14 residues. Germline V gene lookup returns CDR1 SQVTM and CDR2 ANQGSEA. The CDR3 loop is CSVEFLAGGETQYF. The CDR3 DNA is TGCAGCGTTGAGTTCCTAGCGGGGGGAGAGACCCAGTACTTC.

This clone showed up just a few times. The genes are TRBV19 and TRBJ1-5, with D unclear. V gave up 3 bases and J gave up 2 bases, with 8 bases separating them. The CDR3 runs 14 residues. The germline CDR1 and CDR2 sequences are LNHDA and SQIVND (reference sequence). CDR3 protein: CASSIPVGNQPQHF. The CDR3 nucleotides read TGTGCCAGTAGTATTCCAGTGGGCAATCAGCCCCAGCATTTT.

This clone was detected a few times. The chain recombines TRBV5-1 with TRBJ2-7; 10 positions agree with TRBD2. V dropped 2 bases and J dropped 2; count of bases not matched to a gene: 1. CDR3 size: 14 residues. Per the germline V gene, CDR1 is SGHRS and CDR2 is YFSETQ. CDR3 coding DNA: TGCGCCAGCAGCTTTAGCGGGGGGACCTACGAGCAGTACTTC. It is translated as CASSFSGGTYEQYF.

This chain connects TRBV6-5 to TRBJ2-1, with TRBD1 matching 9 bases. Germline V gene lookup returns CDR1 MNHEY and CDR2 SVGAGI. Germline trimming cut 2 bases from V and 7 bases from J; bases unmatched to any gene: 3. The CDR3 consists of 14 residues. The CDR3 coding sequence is TGTGCCAGCAGTTACGGGACAGGGTCAAATGAGCAGTTCTTC. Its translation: CASSYGTGSNEQFF.

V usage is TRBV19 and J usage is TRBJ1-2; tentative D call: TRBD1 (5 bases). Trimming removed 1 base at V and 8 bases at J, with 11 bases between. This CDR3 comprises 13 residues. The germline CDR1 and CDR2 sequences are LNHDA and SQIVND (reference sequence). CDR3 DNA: TGTGCCAGTAGTATAGCCAGGGAGGACGGCTACACCTTC. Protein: CASSIAREDGYTF. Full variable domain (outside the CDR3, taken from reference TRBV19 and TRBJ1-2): DGGITQSPKYLFRKEGQNVTLSCEQNLNHDAMYWYRQDPGQGLRLIYYSQIVNDFQKGDIAEGYSVSREKKESFPLTVTSAQKNPTAFYLCASSIAREDGYTFGSGTRLTVV.

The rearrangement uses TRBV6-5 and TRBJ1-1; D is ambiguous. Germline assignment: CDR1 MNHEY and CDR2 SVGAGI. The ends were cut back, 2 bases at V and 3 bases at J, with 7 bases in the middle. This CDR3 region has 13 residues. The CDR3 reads CASSYEWDTEAFF. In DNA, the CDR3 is TGTGCCAGCAGTTACGAATGGGACACTGAAGCTTTCTTT.